This T cell receptor beta chain was profiled in a study of blood T cell repertoires in COVID-19. The wider study: The United States, Italy and Spain provided the acute and convalescent COVID-19 samples. The cDNA or gDNA used as material had been derived from T cells, B-cell-depleted T cells, or PBMCs.

As originally analysed: How many nucleated cells were present was estimated from reference gene primer amplification. Generated by immunoSEQ multiplex PCR, the TCRdb table keeps only in-frame clones and is missing some. For V, J and clone size, that table is used; D and trimming come from the DNA. The sample holds some 220,000 clones; under 85% are singletons and the top ten take 5.5%. This CDR3 is built from 17 residues. Germline V gene lookup returns CDR1 SEHNR and CDR2 FQNEAQ (reference sequence). The V and J ends lost 5 bases and 1 base respectively, with 18 bases between them. The sequence came from a human donor in a cohort sampled during active COVID-19. The chain employs TRBV7-9 and TRBJ2-1; possibly TRBD1 for D (6 bases). The sequenced sample was peripheral blood. CDR3 loop: CASSRNRQAPSYNEQFF. The CDR3 DNA sequence: TGTGCCAGCAGCCGGAATCGACAGGCGCCGTCCTACAATGAGCAGTTCTTC.